Following are 31 T cell receptor beta chains from one sample sequenced in a study of CD8 T cells in ankylosing spondylitis. TCRdb redid the calling of the 5' RACE reads with MiXCR, one entry per CDR3 protein. The sample carries around 250,000 distinct CDR3 sequences, 18% recorded once. What was sequenced was blood, either unsorted or a sorted T cell fraction (not recorded which). The source is a male donor with ankylosing spondylitis or in good health (not recorded which).

This clonotype has just a few counts. The rearrangement uses TRBV24-1 and TRBJ1-5; D is perhaps TRBD1 (6 bases). Germline values: CDR1 KGHDR, CDR2 SFDVKD. V shed 4 bases and J shed 2 bases, with 11 bases lying between them. This CDR3 is 15 amino acids long. The CDR3 sequence: CATSETGRGNQPQHF. The CDR3 coding sequence is TGTGCCACCAGTGAAACAGGGAGGGGCAATCAGCCCCAGCATTTT.

This clonotype was seen more than once but under ten times. The genes are TRBV29-1 and TRBJ2-5, with 11 positions matching TRBD2. Germline V lookup: CDR1 SQVTM, CDR2 ANQGSEA. This CDR3 comprises 16 residues. CDR3 protein: CNVNGVAGGPGETQYF. CDR3 sequence (DNA): TGCAATGTCAACGGGGTAGCGGGAGGGCCGGGTGAGACCCAGTACTTC.

This clonotype turned up a few times. V and J are TRBV27 and TRBJ2-7; tentatively, D is TRBD2 (6 bases). CDR1 is MNHEY and CDR2 is SMNVEV in the germline V gene (reference sequence). This CDR3 is 16 amino acids long. The germline V and J ends were trimmed by 1 base and 0 bases, with 13 bases remaining between them. CDR3 region: CASSLWRGLDSYEQYF. Here the CDR3 DNA reads TGTGCCAGCAGTTTATGGCGGGGACTCGACTCCTACGAGCAGTACTTC.

The V and J genes are TRBV6-5 and TRBJ2-3; D remains ambiguous. Germline assignment: CDR1 MNHEY and CDR2 SVGAGI. CDR3 length: 15 residues. V lost 2 bases and J 1 base, leaving 10 bases between the germline ends. CDR3: CASSYTPAGTDTQYF. The CDR3 DNA reads TGTGCCAGCAGTTACACCCCCGCGGGCACAGATACGCAGTATTTT.

This clonotype was detected many times. The rearrangement links TRBV29-1 to TRBJ2-6; unclear D gene. The germline V gene encodes CDR1 SQVTM and CDR2 ANQGSEA. This CDR3 is built from 12 residues. The V gene lost 6 bases and the J gene lost 2 bases, with 5 bases spanning the gap. This chain's CDR3 is CSVQAGANVLTF. Written as DNA, the CDR3 is TGCAGCGTACAAGCTGGGGCCAACGTCCTGACTTTC. Full variable domain (rest looked up from reference TRBV29-1 and TRBJ2-6): SAVISQKPSRDICQRGTSLTIQCQVDSQVTMMFWYRQQPGQSLTLIATANQGSEATYESGFVIDKFPISRPNLTFSTLTVSNMSPEDSSIYLCSVQAGANVLTFGAGSRLTVL.

The table lists this clonotype with many counts. The chain carries TRBV9 and TRBJ1-1; a weak D match, TRBD1 (5 bases). The V end lost 3 bases, the J end lost 5 bases, and 11 bases lay between the germline ends. CDR3 length equals 13 residues. Germline values: CDR1 SGDLS, CDR2 YYNGEE. The CDR3 sequence is CASSDGGYTEAFF. The CDR3 DNA follows: TGTGCCAGCAGCGACGGGGGTTATACTGAAGCTTTCTTT.

About this clonotype: Possible read error: a much larger clone is one base away. This chain connects TRBV3-1 to TRBJ1-4, with 7 bases matching TRBD1. Germline CDR1 and CDR2: LGHDT and YNNKEL (reference sequence). V shed 1 base, J shed 9 bases, and the junction held 5 bases outside the gene matches. The CDR3 is made up of 14 amino acids. CDR3 sequence: CASSQGGGDKKLFF. The CDR3 bases are TGTGCCAGCAGCCAAGGAGGGGGCGATAAAAAACTGTTTTTT.

This clonotype was counted a few times. CDR3 loop: CSVDTGGYETQYF. In DNA, the CDR3 is TGCAGCGTCGACACAGGGGGCTACGAGACCCAGTACTTC. V is TRBV29-1 and J is TRBJ2-5; 9 nucleotides align to TRBD1. The CDR3 covers 13 residues. Per the germline V gene, CDR1 is SQVTM and CDR2 is ANQGSEA. J gave up 5 bases and V 6 bases, and 7 bases lay outside the gene matches.

This clonotype was observed a few times. The V call is TRBV6-2 or TRBV6-3, the J call TRBJ2-1; 10 bases map to TRBD2. The ends lost 10 bases at V and 6 bases at J; junction bases unmatched: 6. The germline gives CDR1 MNHEY, CDR2 SVGEGT. The length of the CDR3 is 13 residues. In DNA form, the CDR3 reads TGTGCCACCGGACTAGCGGCGGTCAATGAGCAGTTCTTC. Translated: CATGLAAVNEQFF.

CDR3 nucleotides: TGTGCCAGCAGCTGGGGCGGAGCTCCCTACGAGCAGTACTTC. Translation gives CASSWGGAPYEQYF. J is TRBJ2-7 and V is TRBV27; tentative D call: TRBD1 (5 bases). The CDR3 extends over 14 amino acids. V lost 6 bases and J 2 bases, leaving 14 bases between the germline ends. Looked up from germline, CDR1 is MNHEY and CDR2 is SMNVEV (reference sequence).

The sample holds many counts of this clonotype. The rearrangement links TRBV5-1 to TRBJ2-4; D gene uncertain. The germline V gene encodes CDR1 SGHRS and CDR2 YFSETQ. The CDR3 is 12 residues long. V lost 4 bases to trimming and J lost 1 base, with 3 bases between them. CDR3 bases: TGCGCCAGCAGCCGGGCCAAAAACATTCAGTACTTC. Protein product: CASSRAKNIQYF.

The table lists this clonotype with a few counts. The rearrangement uses TRBV4-1 and TRBJ1-5, with a tentative D call TRBD1 (6 bases). Looked up from germline, CDR1 is MGHRA and CDR2 is YSYEKL. The CDR3 contains 12 residues. Trimming left V 1 base short and J 15 bases short, with 13 bases between. This CDR3 reads CASSQVGGRTHF. The DNA for the CDR3 is TGCGCCAGCAGCCAAGTGGGGGGGCGTACGCATTTT.

This clonotype was counted ten times or more. The chain uses TRBV27 and TRBJ2-1; 7 nucleotides line up with TRBD2. V trimming: 2 bases; J trimming: 2 bases; junction bases outside the gene matches: 3. The CDR3 sequence is 15 residues long. CDR1 is MNHEY and CDR2 is SMNVEV in the germline V gene (reference sequence). CDR3 nucleotides: TGTGCCAGCAGTTTACTAGCGGCTACCTACAATGAGCAGTTCTTC. Amino acids: CASSLLAATYNEQFF.

The chain joins TRBV28 to TRBJ2-7; D might be TRBD1 (5 bases). The CDR3 is made up of 15 amino acids. Germline values: CDR1 MDHEN, CDR2 SYDVKM. V was shortened by 6 bases and J by 0 bases, with 15 bases between the two germline ends. The CDR3 loop reads CASSHSGFRSYEQYF. The CDR3 coding sequence is TGTGCCAGCAGCCACTCAGGGTTCCGCTCCTACGAGCAGTACTTC.

V and J are TRBV27 and TRBJ2-7; TRBD2 matches at 11 bases. This CDR3 region has 18 residues. V was pared by 4 bases and J by 4 bases, with 15 bases of the junction left unmatched. Germline CDR1 and CDR2: MNHEY and SMNVEV (reference sequence). CDR3 DNA sequence: TGTGCCAGCAGTTCGATACTAGCGGGAGAGTCTTCCCTTTACGAGCAGTACTTC. Translation: CASSSILAGESSLYEQYF.

The rearrangement joins TRBV20-1 to TRBJ2-3; TRBD2 matches at 13 bases. This CDR3 contains 17 residues. The trim removed 6 bases at V and 4 bases at J, leaving 13 bases unmatched. The germline gives CDR1 DFQATT, CDR2 SNEGSKA (reference sequence). The CDR3 loop reads CSANGLAGAWKSDTQYF. For the CDR3, the DNA is TGCAGTGCCAATGGACTAGCGGGAGCTTGGAAGTCAGATACGCAGTATTTT.

V usage is TRBV4-1 and J usage is TRBJ2-1, with 7 bases fitting TRBD2. The CDR3 spans 14 residues. V dropped 4 bases and J dropped 10; count of bases not matched to a gene: 10. The germline V gene encodes CDR1 MGHRA and CDR2 YSYEKL. The CDR3 is CASSLGGGAGEQFF. The CDR3 DNA reads as TGCGCCAGCAGCCTTGGGGGGGGAGCGGGGGAGCAGTTCTTC.

This clonotype has a handful of counts. The chain recombines TRBV29-1 with TRBJ2-1, with D tentatively TRBD2 (6 bases). CDR1 and CDR2 (germline): SQVTM, ANQGSEA. The CDR3 spans 16 residues. V dropped 3 bases and J dropped 9 bases, with 24 bases sitting between them. As DNA, the CDR3 is TGCAGCGTTGAGTGGACGGAGGGGACTTTAAGGGGTGAGCAGTTCTTC. As protein: CSVEWTEGTLRGEQFF.

This clonotype has only a few counts. The V call is TRBV20-1, the J call TRBJ2-5, with 7 bases identical to TRBD2. The germline V gene has CDR1 DFQATT and CDR2 SNEGSKA (reference sequence). J was trimmed by 4 bases and V by 3 bases; bases with no gene match: 5. CDR3 length: 13 amino acids. Here the CDR3 reads CSARTGGPETQYF. The CDR3 coding sequence is TGCAGTGCTAGGACGGGAGGCCCAGAGACCCAGTACTTC.

This clonotype was detected a few times. The chain joins TRBV3-1 to TRBJ2-7; no definite D call. The CDR3 is made up of 12 amino acids. The ends were cut back, 2 bases at V and 4 bases at J, with 6 bases in the middle. Germline CDR1 is LGHDT and CDR2 is YNNKEL (reference sequence). As DNA, the CDR3 is TGTGCCAGCAGCCAAAATTGGTACGAGCAGTACTTC. Amino acid sequence: CASSQNWYEQYF.

The chain combines TRBV12-3 or TRBV12-4 with TRBJ2-7; tentatively, D is TRBD1 (6 bases). The CDR3 has 16 amino acids. The V and J ends lost 7 bases and 0 bases respectively, with 19 bases between them. The CDR3 DNA reads as TGTGCCAGCACCCACCTTGCAGGGGTCCCCTCCTACGAGCAGTACTTC. Protein product: CASTHLAGVPSYEQYF.

The chain combines TRBV5-1 with TRBJ2-3; 8 nucleotides match TRBD2. The J segment lost 6 bases and the V segment lost 4 bases, leaving 10 bases of the junction unmatched. The CDR3 loop spans 15 amino acids. Germline CDR1 SGHRS, CDR2 YFSETQ. The CDR3 region has the DNA TGCGCCAGCAGCCCGGGGACTAGGGTACCCGATACGCAGTATTTT. The encoded protein is CASSPGTRVPDTQYF.

The CDR3 bases are TGTGCCAGCAGTACCGGGACTAGCGCTACCGGGGAGCTGTTTTTT. Translating gives CASSTGTSATGELFF. The rearrangement joins TRBV2 to TRBJ2-2; TRBD2 aligns across 10 bases. The germline V gene encodes CDR1 SNHLY and CDR2 FYNNEI. The CDR3 is made up of 15 amino acids. V lost 5 bases, J lost 5 bases, and 5 bases stayed unmatched.

The chain combines TRBV7-2 with TRBJ2-1; no firm D call. The CDR3 extends over 13 amino acids. V was clipped by 2 bases and J by 6 bases, with 8 bases between them. Germline assignment: CDR1 SGHTA and CDR2 FQGNSA. The DNA for the CDR3 is TGTGCCAGCAGCTTATTTCCTAGCAATGAGCAGTTCTTC. Translation: CASSLFPSNEQFF.

This clonotype showed up many times. The chain links TRBV12-3 or TRBV12-4 to TRBJ2-2, with 7 bases fitting TRBD1. The CDR3 spans 15 residues. J was trimmed by 0 bases and V by 5 bases; bases with no gene match: 3. The CDR3 loop is CASSPRGPNTGELFF. The CDR3 DNA reads TGTGCCAGCAGTCCAAGGGGGCCGAACACCGGGGAGCTGTTTTTT.

The count of this clonotype is one. This sequence joins TRBV7-6 and TRBJ2-2; TRBD2 aligns across 13 bases. Germline CDR1 reads SGHVS; CDR2 reads FNYEAQ. This CDR3 spans 18 amino acids. V lost 4 bases and J lost 0; bases outside the gene matches: 5. CDR3 amino acids: CASSWSGTSGTNTGELFF. CDR3 in DNA: TGTGCCAGCAGCTGGTCCGGGACTAGCGGGACGAACACCGGGGAGCTGTTTTTT.

This clonotype appeared a single time. The chain couples TRBV3-1 to TRBJ2-1; the match to TRBD2 covers 14 bases. Per germline, CDR1 LGHDT and CDR2 YNNKEL (reference sequence). The V and J ends lost 6 bases and 3 bases, in that order; junction bases with no gene match: 13. The CDR3 sequence is 19 residues long. CDR3 DNA sequence: TGTGCCAGCAGTCCTTCGACTAGCGGGAGGGCCGGGGGCTACAATGAGCAGTTCTTC. It encodes CASSPSTSGRAGGYNEQFF.

In its sample, this clonotype was seen a few times. This chain links TRBV27 with TRBJ2-3; D gene uncertain. Trimming removed 5 bases at V and 6 bases at J, with 9 bases between. The CDR3 consists of 12 residues. Germline lookup yields CDR1 MNHEY and CDR2 SMNVEV (reference sequence). Here the CDR3 DNA reads TGTGCCAGCAGTGGGGTAGGGGATACGCAGTATTTT. Translated, it gives CASSGVGDTQYF.

The table lists this clonotype with a few counts. V gene TRBV12-3 or TRBV12-4 combines with J gene TRBJ2-3; TRBD1 is a possible D gene (6 bases). The CDR3 runs to 16 residues. V was clipped by 3 bases and J by 4 bases, with 17 bases between them. The CDR3 DNA reads as TGTGCCAGCAGTTTCGGGCCCGAGGACAGTGCAGATACGCAGTATTTT. Translating it yields CASSFGPEDSADTQYF.

The table lists this clonotype with a few counts. This sequence joins TRBV6-5 and TRBJ2-7; no firm D call. The CDR3 is made up of 13 amino acids. Germline V gives CDR1 MNHEY, CDR2 SVGAGI. V lost 2 bases and J lost 4, with 9 bases in between. The CDR3 nucleotides are TGTGCCAGCAGTTACGACTGGGGTTACGAGCAGTACTTC. This translates into CASSYDWGYEQYF.

J is TRBJ2-4 and V is TRBV5-5; D remains ambiguous. This CDR3 spans 15 amino acids. V lost 4 bases, J lost 0 bases, and 11 bases lay in between. Germline CDR1 is SGHKS and CDR2 is YYEKEE (reference sequence). Here the CDR3 DNA reads TGTGCCAGCAGCGTGACTGAACTAGCCAAAAACATTCAGTACTTC. Its translation: CASSVTELAKNIQYF.